One sample yielded the 9 T cell receptor beta chains listed below, sequenced in a study of OX40 agonist ivuxolimab in advanced cancers. Library prep was done by the immunoSEQ multiplex PCR assay. TCRdb holds this immuneACCESS table with in-frame rearrangements only. Some clones are missing; in checked studies, unresolved V genes explain under half, and the rest has no known cause. The sample table records roughly 77,000 clones; about 84% of these occur just once. The top ten hold roughly 4.9% of the sample. Here the sequenced sample was CD4+ or CD8+ T cells sorted from blood, taken in a trial of the OX40 agonist ivuxolimab. Receptors originate from an adult with an advanced solid tumor such as melanoma, head and neck, liver or kidney cancer.

The rearrangement links TRBV4-1 to TRBJ2-5, with 7 bases lining up with TRBD1. This CDR3 is 14 amino acids long. With V trimmed by 4 bases and J by 1 base, 3 bases remained unmatched. Looked up from germline, CDR1 is MGHRA and CDR2 is YSYEKL. CDR3: CASSRDSGQETQYF. CDR3 in DNA: TGCGCCAGCAGCCGGGACAGTGGCCAAGAGACCCAGTACTTC.

This chain uses TRBV5-1 with TRBJ1-1, with D unresolved. Trimming shortened V by 4 bases and J by 3 bases, and 13 bases separated the two germline ends. The germline V gene encodes CDR1 SGHRS and CDR2 YFSETQ. The CDR3 is 14 residues long. Written as DNA, the CDR3 is TGCGCCAGCAGCGCCCGCGGTATGGACACTGAAGCTTTCTTT. It yields the protein CASSARGMDTEAFF.

This chain connects TRBV27 to TRBJ1-1; D not resolved. The CDR3 is 12 amino acids. Deletions cut 4 bases from V and 7 bases from J, with 10 bases between. CDR1 is MNHEY, CDR2 SMNVEV, per germline (reference sequence). CDR3 DNA sequence: TGTGCCAGCAGTTCCTGGCCAGGTGAAGCTTTCTTT. This gives the protein CASSSWPGEAFF.

This chain links TRBV2 with TRBJ1-5; D possibly corresponds to TRBD1 (6 bases). Trimming stripped 3 bases from V and 0 bases from J, with 24 bases between. The CDR3 extends over 20 amino acids. The germline V gene encodes CDR1 SNHLY and CDR2 FYNNEI. CDR3 residues: CASSEYGGQGMVPSNQPQHF. The CDR3, as DNA: TGTGCCAGCAGTGAGTATGGCGGGCAGGGGATGGTTCCTAGCAATCAGCCCCAGCATTTT. Together with reference TRBV2 and TRBJ1-5, the CDR3 gives the full variable domain: EPEVTQTPSHQVTQMGQEVILRCVPISNHLYFYWYRQILGQKVEFLVSFYNNEISEKSEIFDDQFSVERPDGSNFTLKIRSTKLEDSAMYFCASSEYGGQGMVPSNQPQHFGDGTRLSIL.

The CDR3 bases are TGTGCCAGCAGCTTAGGGGATAGCGGGGGCGGGAATACGCAGTATTTT. Amino acids: CASSLGDSGGGNTQYF. The chain carries TRBV7-2 and TRBJ2-3; 9 bases are a match to TRBD2. With 1 base clipped from V and 7 bases from J, the junction kept 9 bases outside the gene matches. The germline V gene has CDR1 SGHTA and CDR2 FQGNSA. This CDR3 comprises 16 residues.

This sequence joins TRBV7-9 and TRBJ2-1, with 7 bases lining up with TRBD1. The germline V gene encodes CDR1 SEHNR and CDR2 FQNEAQ (reference sequence). The CDR3 runs to 15 residues. The trim removed 5 bases at V and 6 bases at J, leaving 10 bases unmatched. The CDR3 DNA reads TGTGCCAGCAGCGGCGACAGGGTAGTGGGCAATGAGCAGTTCTTC. Its translation: CASSGDRVVGNEQFF.

The rearrangement links TRBV7-6 to TRBJ2-7; D gene uncertain. The CDR3 spans 13 residues. Germline assignment: CDR1 SGHVS and CDR2 FNYEAQ. Trimming stripped 5 bases from V and 5 bases from J, with 13 bases between. The DNA for the CDR3 is TGTGCCAGCAGCCGCGTAAGTCTCCACGAGCAGTACTTC. Protein product: CASSRVSLHEQYF.

This clone has only one observation. V is TRBV11-2 and J is TRBJ2-5; TRBD2 matches 10 bases. V was pared by 4 bases and J by 3 bases, with 17 bases of the junction left unmatched. The CDR3 is 19 residues long. The germline CDR1 and CDR2 sequences are SGHAT and FQNNGV. In DNA form, the CDR3 reads TGTGCCAGCAGCTCCTGGATGGAGAGCGGGGGGGCCCTGGAAGAGACCCAGTACTTC. Protein sequence: CASSSWMESGGALEETQYF.

Concerning this clone: The identical CDR3 is also encoded by other nucleotide sequences in the sample. V usage is TRBV7-3 and J usage is TRBJ2-3; TRBD2 matches at 7 bases. CDR3 length: 14 amino acids. Per germline, CDR1 SGHTA and CDR2 FQGTGA. V was pared by 2 bases and J by 1 base, with 0 bases of the junction left unmatched. This chain's CDR3 is CASSLAGGTDTQYF. CDR3 DNA sequence: TGTGCCAGCAGCTTAGCGGGAGGCACAGATACGCAGTATTTT.